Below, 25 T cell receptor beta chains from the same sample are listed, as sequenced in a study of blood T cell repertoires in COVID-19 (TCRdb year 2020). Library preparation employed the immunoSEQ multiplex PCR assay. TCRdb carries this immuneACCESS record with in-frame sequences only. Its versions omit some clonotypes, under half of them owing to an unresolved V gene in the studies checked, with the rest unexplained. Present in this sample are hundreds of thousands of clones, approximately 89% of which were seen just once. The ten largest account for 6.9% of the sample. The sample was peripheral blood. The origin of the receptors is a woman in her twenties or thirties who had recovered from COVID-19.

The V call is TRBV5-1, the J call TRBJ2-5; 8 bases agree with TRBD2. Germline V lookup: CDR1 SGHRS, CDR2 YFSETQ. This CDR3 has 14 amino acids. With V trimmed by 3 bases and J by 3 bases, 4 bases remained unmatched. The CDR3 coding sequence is TGCGCCAGCAGCTACGGGACTAGTGAAGAGACCCAGTACTTC. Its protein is CASSYGTSEETQYF. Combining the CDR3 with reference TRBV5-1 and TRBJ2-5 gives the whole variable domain KAGVTQTPRYLIKTRGQQVTLSCSPISGHRSVSWYQQTPGQGLQFLFEYFSETQRNKGNFPGRFSGRQFSNSRSEMNVSTLELGDSALYLCASSYGTSEETQYFGPGTRLLVL.

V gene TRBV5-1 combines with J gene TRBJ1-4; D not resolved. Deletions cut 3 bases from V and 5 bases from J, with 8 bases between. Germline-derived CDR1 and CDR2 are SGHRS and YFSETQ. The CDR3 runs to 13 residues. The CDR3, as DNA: TGCGCCAGCAGCTGGTCGGAGAATGAAAAACTGTTTTTT. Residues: CASSWSENEKLFF.

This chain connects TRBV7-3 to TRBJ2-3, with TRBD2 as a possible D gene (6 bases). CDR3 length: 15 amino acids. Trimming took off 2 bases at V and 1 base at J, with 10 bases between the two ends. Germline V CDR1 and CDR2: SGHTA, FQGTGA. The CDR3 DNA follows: TGTGCCAGCAGCTTATACGGAGGGGGCACAGATACGCAGTATTTT. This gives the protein CASSLYGGGTDTQYF.

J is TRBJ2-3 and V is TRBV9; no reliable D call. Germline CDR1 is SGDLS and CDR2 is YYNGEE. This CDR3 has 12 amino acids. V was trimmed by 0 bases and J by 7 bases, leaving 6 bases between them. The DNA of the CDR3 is TGTGCCAGCAGCGTAGAGGAGAATACGCAGTATTTT. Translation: CASSVEENTQYF.

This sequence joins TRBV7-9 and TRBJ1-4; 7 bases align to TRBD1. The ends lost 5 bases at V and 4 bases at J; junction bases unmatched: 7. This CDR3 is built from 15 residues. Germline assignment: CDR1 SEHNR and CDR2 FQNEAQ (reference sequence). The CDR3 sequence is CASSTQGSFNEKLFF. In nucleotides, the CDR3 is TGTGCCAGCAGCACACAGGGGTCTTTTAATGAAAAACTGTTTTTT.

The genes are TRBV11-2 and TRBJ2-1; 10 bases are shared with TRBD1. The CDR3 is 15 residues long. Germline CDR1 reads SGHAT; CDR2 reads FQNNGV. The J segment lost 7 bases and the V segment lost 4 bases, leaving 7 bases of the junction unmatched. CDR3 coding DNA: TGTGCCAGCAGCTCCTGGGACAGGGGTAGGAATGAGCAGTTCTTC. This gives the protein CASSSWDRGRNEQFF.

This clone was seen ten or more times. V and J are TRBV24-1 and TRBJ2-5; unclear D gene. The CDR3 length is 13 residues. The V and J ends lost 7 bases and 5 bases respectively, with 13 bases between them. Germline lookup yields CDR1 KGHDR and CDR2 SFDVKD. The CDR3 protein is CATSMAGWETQYF. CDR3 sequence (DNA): TGTGCCACCAGCATGGCAGGTTGGGAGACCCAGTACTTC.

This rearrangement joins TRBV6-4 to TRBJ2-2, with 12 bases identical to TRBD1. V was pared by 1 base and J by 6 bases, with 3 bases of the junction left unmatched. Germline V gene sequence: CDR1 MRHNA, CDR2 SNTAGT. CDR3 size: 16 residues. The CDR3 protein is CASSDWDRGRSGELFF. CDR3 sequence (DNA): TGTGCCAGCAGTGACTGGGACAGGGGGCGATCCGGGGAGCTGTTTTTT.

In nucleotides, the CDR3 is TGTGCCAGCAGTTTATCGCTTGGGGCTTACTATGGCTACACCTTC. Amino acids: CASSLSLGAYYGYTF. J is TRBJ1-2 and V is TRBV27; D perhaps matches TRBD1 (5 bases). With 0 bases removed from V and 3 bases from J, the gap between germline ends came to 11 bases. This CDR3 is built from 15 residues. Germline-derived CDR1 and CDR2 are MNHEY and SMNVEV (reference sequence).

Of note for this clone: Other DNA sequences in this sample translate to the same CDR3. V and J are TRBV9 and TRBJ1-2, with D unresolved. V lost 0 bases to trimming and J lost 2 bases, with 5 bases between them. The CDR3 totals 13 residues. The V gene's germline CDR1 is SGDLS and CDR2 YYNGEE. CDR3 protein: CASSVGQNYGYTF. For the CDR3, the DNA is TGTGCCAGCAGCGTAGGTCAGAACTATGGCTACACCTTC.

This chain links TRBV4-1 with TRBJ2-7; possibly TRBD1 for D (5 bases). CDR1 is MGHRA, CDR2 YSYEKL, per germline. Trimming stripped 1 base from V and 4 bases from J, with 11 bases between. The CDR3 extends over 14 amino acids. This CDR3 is CASSQVFPGYEQYF. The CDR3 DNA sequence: TGCGCCAGCAGCCAAGTTTTTCCAGGGTACGAGCAGTACTTC.

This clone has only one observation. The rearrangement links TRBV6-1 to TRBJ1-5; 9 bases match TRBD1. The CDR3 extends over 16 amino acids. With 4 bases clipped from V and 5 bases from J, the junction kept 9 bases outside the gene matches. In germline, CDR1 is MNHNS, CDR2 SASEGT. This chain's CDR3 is CASSASGTGFYQPQHF. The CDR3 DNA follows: TGTGCCAGCAGTGCTTCCGGGACAGGGTTTTATCAGCCCCAGCATTTT.

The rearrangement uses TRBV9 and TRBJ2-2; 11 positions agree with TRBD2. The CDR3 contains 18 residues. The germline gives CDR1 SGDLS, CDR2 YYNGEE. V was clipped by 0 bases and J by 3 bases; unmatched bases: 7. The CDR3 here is CASSVEASGGPYTGELFF. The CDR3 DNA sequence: TGTGCCAGCAGCGTAGAGGCTAGCGGGGGGCCTTACACCGGGGAGCTGTTTTTT.

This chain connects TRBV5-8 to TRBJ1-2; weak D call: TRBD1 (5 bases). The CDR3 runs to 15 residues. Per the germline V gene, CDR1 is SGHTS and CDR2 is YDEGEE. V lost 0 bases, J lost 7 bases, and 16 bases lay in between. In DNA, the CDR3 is TGTGCCAGCAGCTTGGCGGGTCAGGGTAGTGTTGGCTACACCTTC. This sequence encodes CASSLAGQGSVGYTF.

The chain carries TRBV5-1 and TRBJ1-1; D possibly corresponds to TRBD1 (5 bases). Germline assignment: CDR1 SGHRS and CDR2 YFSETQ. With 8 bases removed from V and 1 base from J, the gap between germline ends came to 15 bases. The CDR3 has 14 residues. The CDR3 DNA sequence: TGCGCCAGTTCCGTATCTAGGGGGAACACTGAAGCTTTCTTT. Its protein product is CASSVSRGNTEAFF.

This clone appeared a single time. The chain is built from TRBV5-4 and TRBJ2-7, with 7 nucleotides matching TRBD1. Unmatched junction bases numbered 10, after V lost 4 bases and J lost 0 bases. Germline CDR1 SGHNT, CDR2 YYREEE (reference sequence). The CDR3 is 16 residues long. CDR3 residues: CASSGYRDSASYEQYF. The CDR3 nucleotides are TGTGCCAGCAGCGGATACCGGGACAGCGCCTCCTACGAGCAGTACTTC.

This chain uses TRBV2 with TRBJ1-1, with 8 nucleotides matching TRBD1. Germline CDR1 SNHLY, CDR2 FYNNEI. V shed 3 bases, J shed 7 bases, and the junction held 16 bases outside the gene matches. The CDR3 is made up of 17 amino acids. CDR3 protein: CASSDHPTDRGGFEAFF. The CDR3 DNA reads TGTGCCAGCAGTGATCACCCGACCGACAGGGGAGGCTTTGAAGCTTTCTTT. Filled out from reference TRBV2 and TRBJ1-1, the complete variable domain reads EPEVTQTPSHQVTQMGQEVILRCVPISNHLYFYWYRQILGQKVEFLVSFYNNEISEKSEIFDDQFSVERPDGSNFTLKIRSTKLEDSAMYFCASSDHPTDRGGFEAFFGQGTRLTVV.

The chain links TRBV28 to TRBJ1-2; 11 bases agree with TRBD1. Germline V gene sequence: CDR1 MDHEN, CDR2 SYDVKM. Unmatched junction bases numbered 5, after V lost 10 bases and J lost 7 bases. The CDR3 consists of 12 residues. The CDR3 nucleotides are TGTGCCACGGACAGGGGGCGATCTGGCTACACCTTC. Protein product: CATDRGRSGYTF.

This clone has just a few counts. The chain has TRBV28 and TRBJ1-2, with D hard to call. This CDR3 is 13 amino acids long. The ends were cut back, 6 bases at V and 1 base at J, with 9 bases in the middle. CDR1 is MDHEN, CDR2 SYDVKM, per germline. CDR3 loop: CASRTPGNYGYTF. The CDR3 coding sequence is TGTGCCAGCAGGACCCCGGGTAACTATGGCTACACCTTC.

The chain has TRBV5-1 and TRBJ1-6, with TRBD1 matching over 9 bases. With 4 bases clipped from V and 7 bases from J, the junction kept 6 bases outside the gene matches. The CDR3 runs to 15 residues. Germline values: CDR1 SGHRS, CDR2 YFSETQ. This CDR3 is CASSPGQGFNSPLHF. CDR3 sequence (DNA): TGCGCCAGCAGCCCGGGACAGGGATTCAATTCACCCCTCCACTTT.

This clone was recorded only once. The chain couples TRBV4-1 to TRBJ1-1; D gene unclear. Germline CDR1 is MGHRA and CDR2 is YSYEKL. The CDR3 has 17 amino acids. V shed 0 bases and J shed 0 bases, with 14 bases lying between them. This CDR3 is CASSQEEGSSMNTEAFF. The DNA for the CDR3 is TGCGCCAGCAGCCAAGAAGAGGGCAGCTCAATGAACACTGAAGCTTTCTTT.

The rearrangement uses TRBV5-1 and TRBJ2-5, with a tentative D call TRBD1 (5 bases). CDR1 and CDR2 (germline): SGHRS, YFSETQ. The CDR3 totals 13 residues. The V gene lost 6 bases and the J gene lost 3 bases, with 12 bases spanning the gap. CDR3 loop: CASKPDSKETQYF. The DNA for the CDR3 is TGCGCCAGCAAACCCGACAGCAAAGAGACCCAGTACTTC.

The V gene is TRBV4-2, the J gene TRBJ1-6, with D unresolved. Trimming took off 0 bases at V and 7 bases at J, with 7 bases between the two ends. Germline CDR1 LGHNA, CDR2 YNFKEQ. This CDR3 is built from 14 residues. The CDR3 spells CASSQDPKNSPLHF. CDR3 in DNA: TGTGCCAGCAGCCAAGATCCAAAAAATTCACCCCTCCACTTT.

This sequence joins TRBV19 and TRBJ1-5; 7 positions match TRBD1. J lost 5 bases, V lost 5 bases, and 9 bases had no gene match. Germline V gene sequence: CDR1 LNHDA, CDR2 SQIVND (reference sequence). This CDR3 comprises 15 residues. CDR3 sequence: CASSALDRAYQPQHF. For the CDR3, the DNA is TGTGCCAGTAGTGCCCTCGACAGGGCCTATCAGCCCCAGCATTTT.

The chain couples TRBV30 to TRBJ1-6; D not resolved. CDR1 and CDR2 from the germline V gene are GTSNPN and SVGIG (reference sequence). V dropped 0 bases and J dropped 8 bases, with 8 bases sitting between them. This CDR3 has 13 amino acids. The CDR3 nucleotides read TGTGCCTGGAGTGTACAGAACCATTCACCCCTCCACTTT. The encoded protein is CAWSVQNHSPLHF.